This T cell receptor (beta chain) came from a study of blood T cell repertoires in COVID-19 (TCRdb year 2020). General notes on the study: Samples covering the acute and convalescent phases of COVID-19 were provided by collaborators in the United States, Italy and Spain. The prospective study material was composed of cDNA or gDNA derived from T cells, B-cell-depleted T cells, or PBMCs. Deeply sampled blood TCRbeta repertoires from subjects exposed to, actively infected with, or recovered from COVID-19 were included in the dataset. The repertoires were released in a freely available public database meant as a resource for research on the immune response to SARS-CoV-2. The samples were drawn from the first 160 participants of the ongoing ImmuneRACE study and from some 1,300 subjects provided by 6 global collaborators. The sample metadata nearly always contained a de-identified subject ID, COVID-19 status, age in years and sex. Where available, HLA class I and class II types were obtained from metadata supplied by the sample provider rather than from assay-based typing. General findings and caveats noted by the study authors: How much clinical and demographic metadata was included differed by source and by participant, and the metadata was provided uncurated.

Comment on this clone: Its binding antigen is unknown. Nothing much larger sits one base from this clone, and base qualities are not available.

Via the germline V gene, CDR1 is SGHTA and CDR2 FQGNSA. V lost 6 bases and J lost 4 bases, and the count of bases not matched to a germline gene is 10. Including cysteine and phenylalanine, the CDR3 has 16 amino acids. Only the CDR3 portion is preserved as DNA: 48 bases, with reading frame beginning at the first base. Whole blood was collected in K2EDTA tubes by collaborating institutions according to the institutions' own protocols. For TCRbeta analysis, collaborators shipped samples in one of three forms: frozen whole blood, isolated PBMCs, or DNA extracted from either of those sample types. TCRbeta CDR3 regions were amplified from genomic DNA by means of the immunoSEQ Assay, a bias-controlled multiplex PCR. In the original analysis: The number of nucleated cells in each sample was estimated by amplification of reference gene primers within the assay. To quantify the absolute abundance of each unique TCRbeta CDR3 rearrangement, sequence reads were collapsed and filtered. For each sample, productive Simpson clonality was calculated by taking the square root of Simpson's diversity index across productive rearrangements. The source is immuneACCESS, and TCRdb retained only in-frame sequences with V and J called. Part of the clones is not carried over; for the studies checked, unresolved V genes explain less than half of this, and the remainder is unexplained. V, J and clone size are those of that table, while D and trimming were read from the DNA. In all, the sample holds about 42,000 clones, and roughly nine tenths of those were seen once. The ten largest clones capture more than 7.5% of the sample.

The sample taken for sequencing was peripheral blood. The chain uses TRBV7-2 and TRBJ2-2; 8 central nucleotides agree with TRBD2. The TCR originated in a man aged 25-45 years with active or convalescent COVID-19. The CDR3 protein is CASRAISGEGTGELFF. The nucleotides read TGTGCCAGCAGGGCTATTAGCGGGGAGGGCACCGGGGAGCTGTTTTTT.